The 21 T cell receptor beta chains reported below all come from one sample, sequenced in a study of blood T cells in healthy people across ages. A second PCR, run for roughly 7 to 11 cycles, used a sample-barcoded 5' primer plus a J-beta primer mix. TCRdb analysed the 5' RACE reads with MiXCR anew, one entry per CDR3 protein. The sample lists about 830,000 distinct CDR3 sequences; roughly 64% were seen once. Material: blood. These receptors were collected from a young man in good health.

This chain connects TRBV6-2 or TRBV6-3 to TRBJ2-1, with D possibly called TRBD1 or TRBD2 (5 bases each). The CDR3 has 13 amino acids. With 0 bases removed from V and 12 bases from J, the gap between germline ends came to 12 bases. Germline CDR1 reads MNHEY; CDR2 reads SVGEGT. The CDR3 sequence is CASSYSRGRGQFF. The CDR3 region has the DNA TGTGCCAGCAGTTACTCGAGGGGAAGGGGGCAGTTCTTC.

The count of this clonotype is one. V usage is TRBV29-1 and J usage is TRBJ1-1; D unresolved. V was cut by 6 bases and J by 4 bases, with 9 bases left in between. There are 11 residues in the CDR3. From germline, CDR1 is SQVTM and CDR2 ANQGSEA. CDR3 in amino acids: CSVWRGTEAFF. As DNA, the CDR3 is TGCAGCGTGTGGCGGGGCACTGAAGCTTTCTTT. The whole variable domain, remainder taken from reference TRBV29-1 and TRBJ1-1, is SAVISQKPSRDICQRGTSLTIQCQVDSQVTMMFWYRQQPGQSLTLIATANQGSEATYESGFVIDKFPISRPNLTFSTLTVSNMSPEDSSIYLCSVWRGTEAFFGQGTRLTVV.

With regard to this clonotype: An end of the junction does not agree with germline; a read error may underlie this. The CDR3 DNA sequence: TGTGCCAGTAGTATAAGGACACGGAACACCGGGGAGTTGTTTTTT. This codes for CASSIRTRNTGELFF. The chain has TRBV19 and TRBJ2-2; possibly TRBD1 or TRBD2 for D (5 bases each). Germline CDR1 reads LNHDA; CDR2 reads SQIVND (reference sequence). The CDR3 totals 15 residues.

Only one count was recorded for this clonotype. The rearrangement uses TRBV30 and TRBJ2-7, with 8 positions matching TRBD1. CDR1 and CDR2 from the germline V gene are GTSNPN and SVGIG (reference sequence). The CDR3 length is 14 residues. V gave up 7 bases and J gave up 0 bases; unmatched junction bases: 8. The CDR3 DNA is TGTGCCTTCATAAGGACAGGGATCTCCTACGAGCAGTACTTC. This sequence encodes CAFIRTGISYEQYF.

The chain employs TRBV6-2 or TRBV6-3 and TRBJ2-4; D remains ambiguous. The J call is doubtful: the DNA matches TRBJ2-7 better. This CDR3 region has 17 residues. Germline CDR1 reads MNHEY; CDR2 reads SVGEGT. CDR3 bases: TGTGCCAGCAGCTCATCAACCGCCTTCATTCGGAGCAACGAGCAGTACTTC. This encodes CASSSSTAFIRSNEQYF.

The rearrangement joins TRBV29-1 to TRBJ2-7; either TRBD1 or TRBD2 may supply D (5 bases each). Trimming left V 4 bases short and J 2 bases short, with 15 bases between. The CDR3 loop spans 14 amino acids. Germline V lookup: CDR1 SQVTM, CDR2 ANQGSEA. The CDR3 spells CSVGRRDATYEQYF. The CDR3, as DNA: TGCAGCGTTGGACGACGGGACGCTACCTACGAGCAGTACTTC.

V usage is TRBV27 and J usage is TRBJ1-2; no clear D. Per germline, CDR1 MNHEY and CDR2 SMNVEV (reference sequence). The CDR3 runs 15 residues. The V end was cut by 4 bases, the J end by 5 bases, with 17 bases between. The CDR3 coding sequence is TGTGCCAGCAGTTCCCAGGCGGGCCAAGGTTATGGCTACACCTTC. Residues: CASSSQAGQGYGYTF.

This clonotype has more than one count but fewer than ten. The V gene is TRBV3-1, the J gene TRBJ1-2; 9 positions match TRBD1. Germline lookup yields CDR1 LGHDT and CDR2 YNNKEL (reference sequence). V lost 1 base and J lost 4; bases outside the gene matches: 1. The CDR3 loop spans 14 amino acids. The DNA of the CDR3 is TGTGCCAGCAGCCAAGGACAGGGGGGCTATGGCTACACCTTC. It codes for CASSQGQGGYGYTF.

This chain uses TRBV6-2 or TRBV6-3 with TRBJ2-7, with 7 bases fitting TRBD1. Near its end, the DNA agrees better with TRBJ2-4, so the J call may be wrong. CDR3 length: 13 residues. The germline CDR1 and CDR2 sequences are MNHEY and SVGEGT. CDR3 coding DNA: TGTGCCAGCAGTTACCGACAGGGTAGCATTCAGTACTTC. Translation: CASSYRQGSIQYF.

This clonotype has just one count. The DNA of the CDR3 is TGTGCCATCACCAGGATGCGTCCCTACGAGCAGTACTTC. The encoded protein is CAITRMRPYEQYF. J is TRBJ2-7 and V is TRBV28; unclear D gene. Germline CDR1 MDHEN, CDR2 SYDVKM. This CDR3 region has 13 residues. Trimming stripped 10 bases from V and 2 bases from J, with 15 bases between.

Regarding this clonotype: A read error is possible here, since a much larger clone lies one base away. This chain joins TRBV10-3 and TRBJ1-2; D gene uncertain. The CDR3 extends over 11 amino acids. Between the trimmed V and J ends, which lost 7 bases and 3 bases, there was a span of 6 bases. Germline lookup yields CDR1 ENHRY and CDR2 SYGVKD. CDR3 DNA: TGTGCCATCAACCAGGACTATGGCTACACCTTC. Its protein is CAINQDYGYTF.

The CDR3 region is CASNRQISSYNEQFF. For the CDR3, the DNA is TGTGCCAGCAACCGACAGATAAGCTCCTACAATGAGCAGTTCTTC. The chain carries TRBV2 and TRBJ2-1, with D possibly TRBD1 on 5 matching bases. V was shortened by 7 bases and J by 0 bases, with 13 bases between the two germline ends. The length of the CDR3 is 15 residues. The germline V gene has CDR1 SNHLY and CDR2 FYNNEI.

The chain uses TRBV7-3 and TRBJ2-6, with a possible D match to TRBD1 (6 bases). CDR1 and CDR2 (germline): SGHTA, FQGTGA. The CDR3 is 15 amino acids. Trimming cost V 8 bases and J 2 bases, with 13 bases left between them. CDR3 nucleotides: TGTGCCAGCGGCCAGGGACAAGCTGGGGCCAACGTCCTGACTTTC. Protein sequence: CASGQGQAGANVLTF.

The chain has TRBV5-1 and TRBJ2-5; 13 bases are a match to TRBD2. Germline V CDR1 and CDR2: SGHRS, YFSETQ. V dropped 0 bases and J dropped 11; count of bases not matched to a gene: 10. The CDR3 extends over 16 amino acids. The CDR3 sequence is CASSLAVLAGGHEQYF. The CDR3 nucleotides read TGCGCCAGCAGCTTGGCCGTACTAGCGGGGGGGCATGAGCAGTACTTC.

This chain uses TRBV12-3 or TRBV12-4 with TRBJ2-5, with D possibly matching TRBD1 (5 bases). The J call may be wrong; the DNA end is better matched by TRBJ2-4. The CDR3 covers 15 residues. The CDR3 protein is CASSLQTEVVNIQYF. CDR3 nucleotides: TGTGCCAGCAGTCTCCAGACAGAGGTCGTGAACATTCAGTACTTC.

The chain has TRBV3-1 and TRBJ1-1, with D possibly matching TRBD1 (6 bases). Germline loops: CDR1 LGHDT, CDR2 YNNKEL (reference sequence). The ends were cut back, 0 bases at V and 8 bases at J, with 10 bases in the middle. There are 13 residues in the CDR3. In DNA, the CDR3 is TGTGCCAGCAGCCAAGATCCGACAGGAGAAGCTTTCTTT. It specifies CASSQDPTGEAFF. The full variable domain, completed using reference TRBV3-1 and TRBJ1-1, is DTAVSQTPKYLVTQMGNDKSIKCEQNLGHDTMYWYKQDSKKFLKIMFSYNNKELIINETVPNRFSPKSPDKAHLNLHINSLELGDSAVYFCASSQDPTGEAFFGQGTRLTVV.

In this sample, this clonotype turned up a few times. The chain uses TRBV30 and TRBJ2-7; D not certain. The V gene's germline CDR1 is GTSNPN and CDR2 SVGIG (reference sequence). Trimming took 1 base from V and 4 from J, leaving 11 bases between them. This CDR3 comprises 13 residues. CDR3 sequence reads: CAWSGLLRYEQYF. The CDR3 nucleotides read TGTGCCTGGAGTGGGCTTTTGAGGTACGAGCAGTACTTC. The entire variable domain, with the rest obtained from reference TRBV30 and TRBJ2-7, is as follows: SQTIHQWPATLVQPVGSPLSLECTVEGTSNPNLYWYRQAAGRGLQLLFYSVGIGQISSEVPQNLSASRPQDRQFILSSKKLLLSDSGFYLCAWSGLLRYEQYFGPGTRLTVT.

A note on this clonotype: A much more abundant neighbour one base away suggests this may be a read error. J is TRBJ2-7 and V is TRBV25-1; D is perhaps TRBD1 (5 bases). The CDR3 spans 14 residues. Germline assignment: CDR1 MGHDK and CDR2 SYGVNS. The CDR3 sequence: CVSSETRQNYEQYF. As DNA, the CDR3 is TGTGTCAGCAGTGAAACCCGACAGAATTACGAGCAGTACTTC.

This clonotype was seen only once. A clone one base away is much larger, so this may be a read error. V usage is TRBV15 and J usage is TRBJ2-6, with 9 bases aligning to TRBD1. The CDR3 has 19 residues. Germline CDR1 is LNHNV and CDR2 is YYDKDF (reference sequence). Losses at the gene ends were 3 bases for V and 1 base for J; bases not matched to a gene: 10. The CDR3 DNA is TGTGCCACCAGCAGCGTCCGGGACAGGGTGAGATCTGGGGCCAACGTCCTGACTTTC. It specifies CATSSVRDRVRSGANVLTF.

The chain couples TRBV5-1 to TRBJ2-7, with TRBD1 matching 8 bases. This CDR3 comprises 15 residues. V lost 0 bases, J lost 5 bases, and 7 bases stayed unmatched. Germline values: CDR1 SGHRS, CDR2 YFSETQ. In nucleotides, the CDR3 is TGCGCCAGCAGCTTGGGAGCCGGGACAGGCGACGAGCAGTACTTC. Its protein product is CASSLGAGTGDEQYF.

This chain links TRBV10-3 with TRBJ2-5; 10 nucleotides match TRBD1. With 3 bases clipped from V and 11 bases from J, the junction kept 9 bases outside the gene matches. Germline CDR1 ENHRY, CDR2 SYGVKD. CDR3 size: 14 residues. CDR3 bases: TGTGCCATCAGTGACTACGGGACAGGGGTAGAGCAGTACTTC. Amino acids: CAISDYGTGVEQYF.